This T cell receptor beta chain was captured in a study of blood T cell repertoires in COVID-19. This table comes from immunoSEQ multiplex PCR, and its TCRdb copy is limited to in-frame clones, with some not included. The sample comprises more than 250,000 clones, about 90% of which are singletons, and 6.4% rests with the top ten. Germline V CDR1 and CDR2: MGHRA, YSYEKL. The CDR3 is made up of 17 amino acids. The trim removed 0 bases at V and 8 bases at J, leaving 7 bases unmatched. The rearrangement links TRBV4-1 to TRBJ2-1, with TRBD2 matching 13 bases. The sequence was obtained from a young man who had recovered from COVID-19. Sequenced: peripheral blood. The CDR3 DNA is TGCGCCAGCAGCCAAGAGACCGGACTAGCGGGAGAAGATGAGCAGTTCTTC. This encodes CASSQETGLAGEDEQFF.